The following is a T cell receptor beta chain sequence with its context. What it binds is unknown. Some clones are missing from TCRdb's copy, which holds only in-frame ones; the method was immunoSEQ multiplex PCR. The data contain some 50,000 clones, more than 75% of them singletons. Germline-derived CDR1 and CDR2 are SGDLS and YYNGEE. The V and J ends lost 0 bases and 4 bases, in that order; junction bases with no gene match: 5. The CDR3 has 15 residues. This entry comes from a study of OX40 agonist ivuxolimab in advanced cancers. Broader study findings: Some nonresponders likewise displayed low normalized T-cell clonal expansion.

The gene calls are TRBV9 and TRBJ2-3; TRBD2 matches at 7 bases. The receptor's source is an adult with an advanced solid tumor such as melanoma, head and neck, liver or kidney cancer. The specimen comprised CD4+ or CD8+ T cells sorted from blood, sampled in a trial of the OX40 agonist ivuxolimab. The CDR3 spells CASSVGGGSADTQYF. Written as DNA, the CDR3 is TGTGCCAGCAGCGTAGGGGGAGGGTCGGCAGATACGCAGTATTTT.